This entry lists 16 T cell receptor beta chains sequenced from one sample in a study of identical twins (dated by TCRdb to the mid-2010s). To prepare the library, 5' RACE was applied. The listed sequencing device is Illumina HiSeq 2000. The public sequencing data were trimmed at Q25 with fastp and processed into clonotypes with MiXCR by TCRdb, which kept only in-frame beta chains. Each record represents a unique CDR3 protein, reported with the most common genes and DNA among its rows. The sample table contains 150,000 or so distinct CDR3 sequences; only one count was recorded for 3% to 4% of them. Clones ranked in the top ten supply approximately 7.6% of the sample. Source material: memory T cells sorted from blood. In light of the paper, this sample's cell subset or site label describes: CD45RO+ enriched T cells. Receptor source: a man between 18 and 35 years old in good health.

This clonotype was seen repeatedly, ten times or more. The J gene is TRBJ1-1, the V gene TRBV7-9; a weak D match, TRBD1 (5 bases). Trimming pared 5 bases from V and 1 base from J, leaving 17 bases between. This CDR3 region has 16 residues. Germline CDR1 reads SEHNR; CDR2 reads FQNEAQ (reference sequence). Written as DNA, the CDR3 is TGTGCCAGCAGCCCCCGACGGGGGTCCGGGAACACTGAAGCTTTCTTT. Translation gives CASSPRRGSGNTEAFF. Complete variable domain (other parts from reference TRBV7-9 and TRBJ1-1): DTGVSQNPRHKITKRGQNVTFRCDPISEHNRLYWYRQTLGQGPEFLTYFQNEAQLEKSRLLSDRFSAERPKGSFSTLEIQRTEQGDSAMYLCASSPRRGSGNTEAFFGQGTRLTVV.

This clonotype was picked up many times. This sequence joins TRBV2 and TRBJ1-4; TRBD1 agrees at 12 bases. CDR3 size: 16 residues. The V segment lost 7 bases and the J segment 7 bases; nucleotides outside the gene matches: 10. Germline V gene lookup returns CDR1 SNHLY and CDR2 FYNNEI. CDR3 DNA sequence: TGTGCCAGCATCCCCGGGACAGGGGGCGCCGGTGAAAAACTGTTTTTT. Translation: CASIPGTGGAGEKLFF.

This clonotype has at least ten counts. This chain connects TRBV7-6 to TRBJ2-7, with D possibly TRBD2 on 6 matching bases. This CDR3 has 14 residues. V lost 5 bases and J 6 bases, leaving 17 bases between the germline ends. CDR1 SGHVS and CDR2 FNYEAQ come from the germline V gene. The CDR3 DNA reads as TGTGCCAGCAGCGACGCCGGGCAGGGAGGCGAGCAGTACGTC. It encodes CASSDAGQGGEQYV.

This clonotype was seen repeatedly, ten times or more. The chain couples TRBV20-1 to TRBJ2-3; D is possibly TRBD2 (6 bases). Trimming removed 4 bases from V and 3 bases from J, with 17 bases in between. CDR3 length: 15 residues. Germline V CDR1 and CDR2: DFQATT, SNEGSKA (reference sequence). The CDR3 here is CSAKFGAEGTDTQYF. Written as DNA, the CDR3 is TGCAGTGCTAAATTCGGGGCGGAGGGGACAGATACGCAGTATTTT.

Many counts were recorded for this clonotype. The rearrangement links TRBV4-2 to TRBJ2-7; tentatively, D is TRBD2 (6 bases). Germline CDR1 is LGHNA and CDR2 is YNFKEQ. V was clipped by 0 bases and J by 2 bases, with 20 bases between them. This CDR3 is 18 amino acids long. The CDR3 sequence is CASSQEEASLGGTYEQYV. In DNA form, the CDR3 reads TGTGCCAGCAGCCAAGAGGAAGCAAGCCTGGGAGGAACCTACGAGCAGTACGTC.

This clonotype was seen a handful of times. The chain recombines TRBV3-1 with TRBJ1-3, with no clear D. Trimming shortened V by 3 bases and J by 0 bases, and 12 bases separated the two germline ends. The CDR3 contains 16 residues. Germline V CDR1 and CDR2: LGHDT, YNNKEL (reference sequence). For the CDR3, the DNA is TGTGCCAGCAGCCAGCCCCGACGCAGCTCTGGAAACACCATATATTTT. The encoded protein is CASSQPRRSSGNTIYF.

This clonotype occurred many times. This chain connects TRBV12-3 or TRBV12-4 to TRBJ2-2; D is undetermined. The CDR3 contains 16 residues. Deletions cut 4 bases from V and 1 base from J, with 13 bases between. The chain's CDR3 is CASSYGRLGNTGELFF. CDR3 nucleotide sequence: TGTGCCAGCAGTTACGGGCGCCTAGGGAACACCGGGGAGCTGTTTTTT.

This clonotype has a count of ten or more. The chain is built from TRBV5-1 and TRBJ2-3, with D uncertain. CDR1 is SGHRS and CDR2 is YFSETQ in the germline V gene. The CDR3 covers 14 residues. Deletions cut 4 bases from V and 6 bases from J, with 15 bases between. Written as DNA, the CDR3 is TGCGCCAGCAGCCTCGGACCCGTTGAGGATACGCAGTATTTT. Protein: CASSLGPVEDTQYF.

This clonotype was seen many times. V gene TRBV6-1 combines with J gene TRBJ1-2, with D tentatively TRBD1 (6 bases). There are 15 residues in the CDR3. Germline V gene data show CDR1 as MNHNS and CDR2 as SASEGT. Trimming took 6 bases from V and 4 from J, leaving 18 bases between them. The CDR3: CASSLRSTGLYGYTF. CDR3 DNA: TGTGCCAGCAGCCTGCGGTCAACAGGGCTCTATGGCTACACCTTC.

This clonotype occurred many times. The rearrangement links TRBV20-1 to TRBJ2-2; the match to TRBD2 covers 9 bases. With V trimmed by 0 bases and J by 4 bases, 9 bases remained unmatched. CDR1 DFQATT and CDR2 SNEGSKA come from the germline V gene (reference sequence). This CDR3 region has 17 residues. The CDR3 region is CSARDPRSGSGTGELFF. CDR3 nucleotide sequence: TGCAGTGCTAGAGACCCCCGTAGCGGGAGTGGCACCGGGGAGCTGTTTTTT.

This clonotype was seen ten or more times. The chain employs TRBV4-2 and TRBJ2-6; D unclear. CDR1 and CDR2 from the germline V gene are LGHNA and YNFKEQ. CDR3 size: 16 residues. V was trimmed by 1 base and J by 4 bases, leaving 11 bases between them. The CDR3 spells CASSQVKLGGANVLTF. CDR3 sequence (DNA): TGTGCCAGCAGCCAAGTAAAGCTGGGGGGGGCCAACGTCCTGACTTTC.

This clonotype was recorded many times. The chain recombines TRBV9 with TRBJ1-2; D remains ambiguous. CDR3 length equals 13 residues. CDR1 and CDR2 from the germline V gene are SGDLS and YYNGEE. Trimming cost V 0 bases and J 6 bases, with 9 bases left between them. This CDR3 reads CASSVGRVDGYTF. Here the CDR3 DNA reads TGTGCCAGCAGCGTAGGTCGAGTGGATGGCTACACCTTC.

This clonotype was recorded many times. V usage is TRBV7-9 and J usage is TRBJ2-1; 12 nucleotides agree with TRBD2. Germline V CDR1 and CDR2: SEHNR, FQNEAQ (reference sequence). The CDR3 contains 17 residues. J was trimmed by 4 bases and V by 5 bases; bases with no gene match: 9. This CDR3 is CASSLRPGLAGYNEQFF. CDR3 DNA: TGTGCCAGCAGCCTACGACCGGGACTAGCGGGTTACAATGAGCAGTTCTTC.

At least ten counts were recorded for this clonotype. This chain links TRBV5-1 with TRBJ1-5; the match to TRBD1 covers 7 bases. In germline, CDR1 is SGHRS, CDR2 YFSETQ. The CDR3 covers 17 residues. Trimming cost V 0 bases and J 2 bases; bases outside gene matches: 8. The CDR3 coding sequence is TGCGCCAGCAGCTTGGTCCCTCCGCAGGGGGGCAATCAGCCCCAGCATTTT. Amino acids: CASSLVPPQGGNQPQHF.

This clonotype was counted at least ten times. The V and J genes are TRBV4-3 and TRBJ2-1; 7 bases align to TRBD2. Germline V lookup: CDR1 LGHNA, CDR2 YSLEER. The V gene end was trimmed by 4 bases and the J gene end by 7 bases; junction bases not matched to a gene: 13. This CDR3 comprises 16 residues. CDR3 DNA sequence: TGCGCCAGCAGCCTGAGGGAGGCGGGAGCGTGGAATGAGCAGTTCTTC. Translated: CASSLREAGAWNEQFF.

The table lists this clonotype with many counts. The rearrangement joins TRBV12-3 or TRBV12-4 to TRBJ1-1; unclear D gene. V was trimmed by 5 bases and J by 2 bases, leaving 9 bases between them. The CDR3 has 13 amino acids. DNA for the CDR3: TGTGCCAGCAGTACCTCAGGAAACACTGAAGCTTTCTTT. It encodes CASSTSGNTEAFF.